One and the same sample provided the 2 T cell receptor beta chains below, sequenced in a study of T-cell reconstitution after alpha-beta-depleted transplantation in children. The library targeted TCRbeta and was prepared with unique molecular identifiers. Each CDR3 protein is one row after TCRdb ran MiXCR on the PCR reads. The table shows about 400,000 distinct CDR3 sequences, with around 15% occurring only once. The sample was PBMCs, mostly from graft donor cells, taken 360 days after TCRalphabeta/CD19-depleted stem cell transplant. These TCRs come from a boy under three years old who had a stem cell transplant for Wiskott-Aldrich syndrome, so the T cells may come from the graft donor.

The V gene is TRBV27, the J gene TRBJ2-5; no definite D call. Trimming cost V 5 bases and J 1 base, with 8 bases left between them. CDR1 and CDR2 from the germline V gene are MNHEY and SMNVEV (reference sequence). The CDR3 is made up of 13 amino acids. CDR3 DNA sequence: TGTGCCAGCAGTGAGTTGGGCCAAGAGACCCAGTACTTC. The encoded protein is CASSELGQETQYF.

This clonotype appeared a few times. This chain uses TRBV4-2 with TRBJ2-2; 9 positions match TRBD1. Germline CDR1 is LGHNA and CDR2 is YNFKEQ. The junction had 6 bases not matched to a gene; V was cut back by 3 bases and J by 7 bases. This CDR3 is 15 amino acids long. The CDR3 spells CASSHAGQGIGELFF. CDR3 nucleotide sequence: TGTGCCAGCAGCCATGCGGGACAGGGCATCGGGGAGCTGTTTTTT.